These 18 T cell receptor beta chains were sequenced from one sample in a study of T cell repertoires in cytomegalovirus infection. TCRdb re-called the reads with MiXCR, one entry per CDR3 protein. The sample includes 110,000 to 150,000 distinct CDR3 sequences, 32% of them seen just once. These receptors have no known antigen. This specimen was CD8+ T cells from cultured PBMCs, taken from culture after CMV antigen stimulation. Receptors were obtained from a human donor in good health (CMV status not recorded). Some clones in this sample may be carry-over from other donors' samples.

The table lists this clonotype with a count of one. This chain uses TRBV7-2 with TRBJ1-5, with 7 bases that match TRBD1. This CDR3 comprises 14 residues. Germline assignment: CDR1 SGHTA and CDR2 FQGNSA. Trimming at V came to 3 bases and at J to 3 bases, leaving 2 bases not matched to a gene. CDR3 in amino acids: CASSFTGDNQPQHF. In DNA, the CDR3 is TGTGCCAGCAGCTTTACAGGGGACAATCAGCCCCAGCATTTT.

This clonotype was detected many times. The chain carries TRBV28 and TRBJ1-1; D call uncertain. The CDR3 is made up of 15 amino acids. The V gene lost 2 bases and the J gene lost 3 bases, with 13 bases spanning the gap. Germline CDR1 and CDR2: MDHEN and SYDVKM. The CDR3 loop is CASSLPEGTDTEAFF. The CDR3 nucleotides are TGTGCCAGCAGTTTACCGGAAGGAACGGACACTGAAGCTTTCTTT.

The chain employs TRBV5-1 and TRBJ1-1; D call uncertain. The CDR3 is 14 amino acids. V was cut by 4 bases and J by 2 bases, with 12 bases left in between. In germline, CDR1 is SGHRS, CDR2 YFSETQ. CDR3 sequence reads: CASSKLQRNTEAFF. Here the CDR3 DNA reads TGCGCCAGCAGCAAACTACAGAGAAACACTGAAGCTTTCTTT. The entire variable domain, with the rest obtained from reference TRBV5-1 and TRBJ1-1, is as follows: KAGVTQTPRYLIKTRGQQVTLSCSPISGHRSVSWYQQTPGQGLQFLFEYFSETQRNKGNFPGRFSGRQFSNSRSEMNVSTLELGDSALYLCASSKLQRNTEAFFGQGTRLTVV.

This clonotype was picked up one time. This chain joins TRBV11-2 and TRBJ2-1; 8 bases fit TRBD1. Germline V CDR1 and CDR2: SGHAT, FQNNGV. The CDR3 loop spans 16 amino acids. V lost 3 bases, J lost 2 bases, and 6 bases stayed unmatched. CDR3 DNA sequence: TGTGCCAGCAGCTTTGGGACAGGAATACCCTACAATGAGCAGTTCTTC. It is translated as CASSFGTGIPYNEQFF.

As for this clonotype: A read error may produce the germline difference seen at one junction end. V usage is TRBV11-2 and J usage is TRBJ2-7; D might be TRBD1 (6 bases). This CDR3 contains 15 residues. Germline V lookup: CDR1 SGHAT, CDR2 FQNNGV. The CDR3 loop is CASSLGQSSSYEQYF. DNA of the CDR3: TGTGCCAGCAGTTTAGGACAGTCGAGCTCCTACGAGCAGTACTTC.

This clonotype was observed at least ten times. The chain joins TRBV12-3 or TRBV12-4 to TRBJ1-1, with 8 bases aligning to TRBD1. The CDR3 sequence is 14 residues long. After removal of 4 bases from V and 4 bases from J, the junction contained 5 bases not matched to a gene. CDR3 nucleotide sequence: TGTGCCAGCAGTTCGGCAGGGGGCGGCACTGAAGCTTTCTTT. This encodes CASSSAGGGTEAFF.

This clonotype showed up just a few times. This chain connects TRBV7-6 to TRBJ1-1; 9 bases map to TRBD1. The CDR3 contains 14 residues. V was clipped by 3 bases and J by 4 bases; unmatched bases: 3. Germline CDR1 reads SGHVS; CDR2 reads FNYEAQ. In DNA, the CDR3 is TGTGCCAGCAGCTTCGACAGGGGGAGCACTGAAGCTTTCTTT. The encoded protein is CASSFDRGSTEAFF. Looking up the rest from reference TRBV7-6 and TRBJ1-1 gives the full variable domain: GAGVSQSPRYKVTKRGQDVALRCDPISGHVSLYWYRQALGQGPEFLTYFNYEAQQDKSGLPNDRFSAERPEGSISTLTIQRTEQRDSAMYRCASSFDRGSTEAFFGQGTRLTVV.

This chain connects TRBV28 to TRBJ1-4; no clear D gene. V was trimmed by 10 bases and J by 0 bases, leaving 18 bases between them. This CDR3 has 16 residues. Germline V gene sequence: CDR1 MDHEN, CDR2 SYDVKM. The CDR3 nucleotides read TGTGCCACCTCACGGAGGGCGATTGCAACTAATGAAAAACTGTTTTTT. This codes for CATSRRAIATNEKLFF.

This clonotype was picked up a small number of times. The chain recombines TRBV6-2 or TRBV6-3 with TRBJ1-1; D not certain. The CDR3 length is 16 residues. Germline CDR1 reads MNHEY; CDR2 reads SVGEGT. Deletions cut 0 bases from V and 0 bases from J, with 11 bases between. CDR3 loop: CASSYSGSYMNTEAFF. Here the CDR3 DNA reads TGTGCCAGCAGTTACTCGGGGTCTTACATGAACACTGAAGCTTTCTTT.

Only one count was recorded for this clonotype. Compared with germline, one end of the junction differs, possibly owing to a read error. CDR3 in amino acids: CANSLGAGGIYNEQFF. The CDR3 nucleotides are TGTGCCAACAGCTTGGGGGCGGGGGGCATTTACAATGAGCAGTTCTTC. The chain carries TRBV7-6 and TRBJ2-1; 8 bases map to TRBD2. CDR1 SGHVS and CDR2 FNYEAQ come from the germline V gene. The CDR3 contains 16 residues.

This chain joins TRBV2 and TRBJ2-1; D is unresolved. V was pared by 6 bases and J by 7 bases, with 16 bases between. The CDR3 is made up of 14 amino acids. Germline V lookup: CDR1 SNHLY, CDR2 FYNNEI. This chain's CDR3 is CASSDGVDENEQFF. In DNA, the CDR3 is TGTGCCAGCAGCGATGGGGTAGATGAAAATGAGCAGTTCTTC.

This chain uses TRBV7-9 with TRBJ2-7; the D is unclear. This CDR3 has 13 residues. CDR1 SEHNR and CDR2 FQNEAQ come from the germline V gene (reference sequence). V lost 1 base to trimming and J lost 7 bases, with 11 bases between them. Here the CDR3 DNA reads TGTGCCAGCAGCTTAGGACCACTGGGGGAGCAGTACTTC. Translation: CASSLGPLGEQYF.

V usage is TRBV7-9 and J usage is TRBJ1-4; D is unresolved. Deletions cut 1 base from V and 12 bases from J, with 12 bases between. The CDR3 has 13 residues. In germline, CDR1 is SEHNR, CDR2 FQNEAQ (reference sequence). The CDR3 DNA is TGTGCCAGCAGCTTAGGGGCGTCGAGAGAACTGTTTTTT. Its translation: CASSLGASRELFF.

The chain uses TRBV28 and TRBJ1-5, with D uncertain. Germline assignment: CDR1 MDHEN and CDR2 SYDVKM. The germline V and J ends were trimmed by 4 bases and 1 base, with 8 bases remaining between them. The CDR3 runs 14 residues. The CDR3 reads CASSYHDSNQPQHF. CDR3 in DNA: TGTGCCAGCAGTTACCACGACAGCAATCAGCCCCAGCATTTT.

This clonotype appeared many times. The chain recombines TRBV7-6 with TRBJ1-1; D remains unclear. Looked up from germline, CDR1 is SGHVS and CDR2 is FNYEAQ. V was clipped by 3 bases and J by 7 bases, with 9 bases between them. This CDR3 contains 12 residues. In DNA form, the CDR3 reads TGTGCCAGCAGCTTTGGGCGGAATGAAGCTTTCTTT. Residues: CASSFGRNEAFF. The whole variable domain, remainder taken from reference TRBV7-6 and TRBJ1-1, is GAGVSQSPRYKVTKRGQDVALRCDPISGHVSLYWYRQALGQGPEFLTYFNYEAQQDKSGLPNDRFSAERPEGSISTLTIQRTEQRDSAMYRCASSFGRNEAFFGQGTRLTVV.

At least ten counts were recorded for this clonotype. The chain couples TRBV7-2 to TRBJ2-4, with 8 bases aligning to TRBD1. Trimming took 5 bases from V and 6 from J; bases not matched to a gene: 6. The CDR3 has 14 residues. From germline, CDR1 is SGHTA and CDR2 FQGNSA. The CDR3 DNA reads as TGTGCCAGCAGCCCTACAGGGGGTGGAAACATTCAGTACTTC. It encodes CASSPTGGGNIQYF.

This clonotype was observed a few times. The rearrangement joins TRBV7-9 to TRBJ2-7, with D possibly TRBD1 on 5 matching bases. CDR3 size: 15 residues. With 5 bases removed from V and 2 bases from J, the gap between germline ends came to 16 bases. The germline V gene encodes CDR1 SEHNR and CDR2 FQNEAQ (reference sequence). The CDR3 region is CASSPTASFTYEQYF. DNA for the CDR3: TGTGCCAGCAGCCCGACAGCGTCATTCACCTACGAGCAGTACTTC. Full variable domain (remainder filled in from reference TRBV7-9 and TRBJ2-7): DTGVSQNPRHKITKRGQNVTFRCDPISEHNRLYWYRQTLGQGPEFLTYFQNEAQLEKSRLLSDRFSAERPKGSFSTLEIQRTEQGDSAMYLCASSPTASFTYEQYFGPGTRLTVT.

This chain joins TRBV9 and TRBJ1-2; possibly TRBD1 for D (5 bases). The CDR3 totals 12 residues. The germline gives CDR1 SGDLS, CDR2 YYNGEE. Trimming removed 7 bases from V and 6 bases from J, with 13 bases in between. CDR3 bases: TGTGCCAGCTGGGGGTCTTCCAATGGCTACACCTTC. It codes for CASWGSSNGYTF.